What follows describes a single T cell receptor (beta chain). The record originates from a study of cytomegalovirus exposure and HLA in healthy donors. Germline assignment: CDR1 LNHDA and CDR2 SQIVND (reference sequence). J gave up 5 bases and V 7 bases, and 9 bases lay outside the gene matches. This CDR3 spans 15 amino acids. Researchers ran the PCR with 60 Vbeta and 13 Jbeta primers. This table comes from immunoSEQ multiplex PCR, and its TCRdb copy is limited to in-frame clones, with some not included. The sample yields some 130,000 clones, more than 60% seen once. This chain joins TRBV19 and TRBJ2-5; 11 nucleotides agree with TRBD2. The specimen was PBMCs. This TCR came from a woman aged 18-29 years in good health and CMV-seronegative. CDR3 nucleotide sequence: TGTGCCAGTAAGACTAGCGGGACTCCATGGGAGACCCAGTACTTC. Translation gives CASKTSGTPWETQYF.